This TCR beta chain was found in a study of blood T cell repertoires in COVID-19. Turning to the study itself: T cells, B-cell-depleted T cells, or PBMCs supplied cDNA or gDNA.

This CDR3 has 17 residues. V was pared by 7 bases and J by 6 bases, with 22 bases between. Per the germline V gene, CDR1 is SGHNT and CDR2 is YENEEA. TCRdb keeps only in-frame clones here, not all; method: immunoSEQ multiplex PCR. The data hold under 300,000 clones, with 85% to 90% observed a single time. Across roughly 25 US areas, participants ranged in age from about 18 to 100 years. Before being deemed recovered, Cohort 3 donors had two negative PCRs, clearance, or symptom resolution. The source of this sequence is a woman aged 50 to 65 who had recovered from COVID-19. Sequencing was done on a sample of PBMCs or T cells enriched from blood (not recorded which). This rearrangement joins TRBV11-3 to TRBJ1-6, with D possibly matching TRBD1 (5 bases). The CDR3: CASIASGGGMSNSPLHF. In nucleotides, the CDR3 is TGTGCCAGCATAGCCTCGGGCGGGGGTATGAGTAATTCACCCCTCCACTTT.